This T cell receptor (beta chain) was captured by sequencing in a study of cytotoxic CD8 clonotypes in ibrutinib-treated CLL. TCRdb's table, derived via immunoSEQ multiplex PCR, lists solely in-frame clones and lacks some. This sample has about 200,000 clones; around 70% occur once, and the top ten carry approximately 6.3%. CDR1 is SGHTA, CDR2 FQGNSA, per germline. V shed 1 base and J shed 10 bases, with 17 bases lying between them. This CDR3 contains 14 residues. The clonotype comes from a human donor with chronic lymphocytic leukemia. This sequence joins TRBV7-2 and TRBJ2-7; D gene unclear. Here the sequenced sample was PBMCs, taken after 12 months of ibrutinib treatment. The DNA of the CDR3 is TGTGCCAGCAGCTTAGTTCTAGACTCTCCATCACAGTACTTC. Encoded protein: CASSLVLDSPSQYF.